The 28 T cell receptor beta chains below were found in one sample sequenced in a study of long-term antiretroviral therapy in people with HIV. With survey level as its setting, the immunoSEQ assay was v3.0. This table comes from immunoSEQ multiplex PCR, and its TCRdb copy is limited to in-frame clones, with some not included. The sample lists fewer than 25,000 clones, about 95% occurring once. The sequenced sample was unsorted PBMCs, obtained about 4.7 years after starting antiretroviral therapy. These receptors were obtained from a woman aged 50 to 60 with HIV.

This sequence joins TRBV7-6 and TRBJ2-1; no clear D gene. V lost 5 bases, J lost 2 bases, and 7 bases lay in between. Germline CDR1 is SGHVS and CDR2 is FNYEAQ. The CDR3 extends over 13 amino acids. CDR3 sequence: CASSPSTYNEQFF. CDR3 coding DNA: TGTGCCAGCAGCCCGTCTACCTACAATGAGCAGTTCTTC.

J is TRBJ2-3 and V is TRBV6-1; either TRBD1 or TRBD2 may fit D (7 bases each). The V end was cut by 5 bases, the J end by 0 bases, with 12 bases between. The germline V gene has CDR1 MNHNS and CDR2 SASEGT. This CDR3 comprises 15 residues. DNA for the CDR3: TGTGCCAGCAGTTCCAGGGGGGGGAGCACAGATACGCAGTATTTT. Amino acid sequence: CASSSRGGSTDTQYF.

V and J are TRBV9 and TRBJ2-3; D could derive from TRBD1 or TRBD2 (6 bases each). The CDR3 totals 14 residues. V gave up 0 bases and J gave up 8 bases, with 13 bases separating them. From germline, CDR1 is SGDLS and CDR2 YYNGEE. Here the CDR3 DNA reads TGTGCCAGCAGCGTAGAGGGCGGAGGGGGTACGCAGTATTTT. Protein: CASSVEGGGGTQYF.

This clone appeared once. This chain links TRBV6-1 with TRBJ2-5; D remains unclear. V was clipped by 2 bases and J by 2 bases, with 9 bases between them. This CDR3 contains 14 residues. Germline CDR1 reads MNHNS; CDR2 reads SASEGT. The chain's CDR3 is CASSERALQETQYF. The CDR3 coding sequence is TGTGCCAGCAGTGAAAGAGCGCTACAAGAGACCCAGTACTTC.

This chain connects TRBV10-3 to TRBJ2-1, with 7 bases matching TRBD2. Losses at the gene ends were 6 bases for V and 9 bases for J; bases not matched to a gene: 14. Germline CDR1 and CDR2: ENHRY and SYGVKD. This CDR3 has 15 amino acids. This CDR3 is CAISSGGGPGIEQFF. CDR3 DNA sequence: TGTGCCATCAGCTCCGGGGGAGGGCCGGGGATTGAGCAGTTCTTC.

The J gene is TRBJ1-5, the V gene TRBV4-2; TRBD1 is a possible D gene (6 bases). The V gene's germline CDR1 is LGHNA and CDR2 YNFKEQ. V was cut by 0 bases and J by 5 bases, with 14 bases left in between. This CDR3 contains 16 residues. Written as DNA, the CDR3 is TGTGCCAGCAGCCAAGATGTAACAGGGCTGTATCAGCCCCAGCATTTT. Its translation: CASSQDVTGLYQPQHF.

The genes are TRBV10-3 and TRBJ2-7, with a weak D call TRBD1 (6 bases). Germline V gene data show CDR1 as ENHRY and CDR2 as SYGVKD. CDR3 length: 15 amino acids. V shed 5 bases and J shed 5 bases, with 19 bases lying between them. The CDR3 region is CAISTTRQAGDEQYF. Here the CDR3 DNA reads TGTGCCATCAGTACTACCAGACAGGCCGGGGACGAGCAGTACTTC.

This clone was detected only once. The rearrangement joins TRBV11-2 to TRBJ1-5; TRBD1 matches 9 bases. The CDR3 extends over 15 amino acids. The V gene end was trimmed by 5 bases and the J gene end by 5 bases; junction bases not matched to a gene: 7. CDR1 and CDR2 (germline): SGHAT, FQNNGV. The CDR3 spells CASSHTGGEDQPQHF. The CDR3, as DNA: TGTGCCAGCAGCCATACAGGGGGCGAAGATCAGCCCCAGCATTTT.

Only one count was recorded for this clone. This rearrangement joins TRBV6-1 to TRBJ1-5; D is unclear. Germline V gene lookup returns CDR1 MNHNS and CDR2 SASEGT. V shed 0 bases and J shed 5 bases, with 8 bases lying between them. The CDR3 loop spans 14 amino acids. Here the CDR3 reads CASSEARVDQPQHF. Written as DNA, the CDR3 is TGTGCCAGCAGTGAAGCAAGGGTGGATCAGCCCCAGCATTTT.

This chain links TRBV4-3 with TRBJ1-5; D not resolved. The CDR3 is 15 amino acids. The germline V gene has CDR1 LGHNA and CDR2 YSLEER. V lost 0 bases to trimming and J lost 5 bases, with 11 bases between them. The CDR3 coding sequence is TGCGCCAGCAGCCAAGAATGGCTTAGTGATCAGCCCCAGCATTTT. It codes for CASSQEWLSDQPQHF.

The CDR3 sequence is CASSLEGSTEKLFF. CDR3 DNA sequence: TGTGCCAGCAGCTTAGAAGGGTCAACTGAAAAACTGTTTTTT. This chain joins TRBV7-9 and TRBJ1-4; D is unclear. This CDR3 has 14 residues. Germline V lookup: CDR1 SEHNR, CDR2 FQNEAQ (reference sequence). V lost 1 base and J lost 7, with 10 bases in between. The full variable domain, completed using reference TRBV7-9 and TRBJ1-4, is DTGVSQNPRHKITKRGQNVTFRCDPISEHNRLYWYRQTLGQGPEFLTYFQNEAQLEKSRLLSDRFSAERPKGSFSTLEIQRTEQGDSAMYLCASSLEGSTEKLFFGSGTQLSVL.

The gene calls are TRBV6-5 and TRBJ1-1; 7 bases agree with TRBD1. V dropped 7 bases and J dropped 3; count of bases not matched to a gene: 5. Germline-derived CDR1 and CDR2 are MNHEY and SVGAGI. This CDR3 is built from 13 residues. The CDR3 DNA follows: TGTGCCAGCACCGAGGGGGCGGACACTGAAGCTTTCTTT. Protein: CASTEGADTEAFF.

This clone has a single count. The chain uses TRBV29-1 and TRBJ2-1; 9 bases line up with TRBD2. Germline V gene lookup returns CDR1 SQVTM and CDR2 ANQGSEA. The CDR3 has 14 residues. With 8 bases clipped from V and 5 bases from J, the junction kept 10 bases outside the gene matches. This chain's CDR3 is CSLYSGSVNNEQFF. The CDR3, as DNA: TGCAGCCTATATAGCGGGAGTGTAAACAATGAGCAGTTCTTC.

In its sample, this clone was seen once. The rearrangement joins TRBV7-2 to TRBJ2-7, with 8 bases matching TRBD2. Per the germline V gene, CDR1 is SGHTA and CDR2 is FQGNSA. The CDR3 is 15 residues long. V was clipped by 1 base and J by 8 bases; unmatched bases: 10. The CDR3 nucleotides are TGTGCCAGCAGCTTAGGGGGGACTAGTAGATGGCAGCAGTACTTC. It specifies CASSLGGTSRWQQYF.

The DNA for the CDR3 is TGTGCCAGCAGTTACTCCGAAGGGCAGCCCCAGCATTTT. Protein product: CASSYSEGQPQHF. The genes are TRBV6-5 and TRBJ1-5; D unclear. The CDR3 runs to 13 residues. The germline V gene encodes CDR1 MNHEY and CDR2 SVGAGI. Trimming pared 0 bases from V and 7 bases from J, leaving 7 bases between.

The chain recombines TRBV28 with TRBJ1-5, with TRBD1 matching over 8 bases. Unmatched junction bases numbered 12, after V lost 8 bases and J lost 3 bases. Germline assignment: CDR1 MDHEN and CDR2 SYDVKM. This CDR3 has 16 amino acids. The CDR3 DNA reads TGTGCCAGCCTCCCCTCTCCAGGGGGCACCAATCAGCCCCAGCATTTT. It specifies CASLPSPGGTNQPQHF.

This clone has only one observation. The DNA of the CDR3 is TGTGCCAGCAGGAGAGCGAGTGGTAGCTCCTACAATGAGCAGTTCTTC. It codes for CASRRASGSSYNEQFF. The chain has TRBV2 and TRBJ2-1; D call uncertain. The CDR3 has 16 residues. The ends were cut back, 6 bases at V and 0 bases at J, with 15 bases in the middle. Germline-derived CDR1 and CDR2 are SNHLY and FYNNEI.

The chain combines TRBV7-9 with TRBJ1-2; D might be TRBD1 (5 bases). The CDR3 runs 15 residues. Deletions cut 1 base from V and 4 bases from J, with 13 bases between. Germline V gene lookup returns CDR1 SEHNR and CDR2 FQNEAQ (reference sequence). CDR3 residues: CASSLVGGEFYGYTF. The CDR3 bases are TGTGCCAGCAGCTTAGTGGGGGGAGAGTTCTATGGCTACACCTTC.

The chain has TRBV4-1 and TRBJ2-1; 7 positions match TRBD2. This CDR3 spans 15 amino acids. Trimming cost V 1 base and J 4 bases; bases outside gene matches: 4. The germline CDR1 and CDR2 sequences are MGHRA and YSYEKL. The CDR3 region is CASSQALAEYNEQFF. In DNA form, the CDR3 reads TGCGCCAGCAGCCAAGCTCTAGCGGAATACAATGAGCAGTTCTTC.

The chain uses TRBV27 and TRBJ1-5; 10 nucleotides agree with TRBD1. The V and J ends lost 6 bases and 0 bases, in that order; junction bases with no gene match: 8. The CDR3 length is 17 residues. Germline V CDR1 and CDR2: MNHEY, SMNVEV (reference sequence). CDR3 loop: CASSAGTGVHSNQPQHF. The CDR3 DNA follows: TGTGCCAGCAGCGCTGGGACAGGGGTACATAGCAATCAGCCCCAGCATTTT.

This clone was picked up one time. The CDR3: CASSLNWGQNYGYTF. The CDR3 DNA is TGCGCCAGCAGCTTGAACTGGGGGCAGAACTATGGCTACACCTTC. V usage is TRBV5-1 and J usage is TRBJ1-2; D might be TRBD1 (6 bases). The CDR3 is made up of 15 amino acids. Trimming stripped 1 base from V and 2 bases from J, with 12 bases between. Germline-derived CDR1 and CDR2 are SGHRS and YFSETQ.

V and J are TRBV10-3 and TRBJ2-2; 7 nucleotides agree with TRBD2. CDR1 ENHRY and CDR2 SYGVKD come from the germline V gene. Trimming at V came to 5 bases and at J to 0 bases, leaving 6 bases not matched to a gene. The length of the CDR3 is 16 residues. The CDR3 nucleotides are TGTGCCATCAGTCAAGCTAGCGGAACGAACACCGGGGAGCTGTTTTTT. As protein: CAISQASGTNTGELFF.

The gene calls are TRBV9 and TRBJ1-4, with 10 bases fitting TRBD1. The V gene's germline CDR1 is SGDLS and CDR2 YYNGEE. This CDR3 region has 15 residues. Trimming at V came to 4 bases and at J to 4 bases, leaving 4 bases not matched to a gene. The CDR3 DNA sequence: TGTGCCAGCAGCACCCGGACAGGGGGTAATGAAAAACTGTTTTTT. Translation gives CASSTRTGGNEKLFF.

J is TRBJ2-1 and V is TRBV25-1, with a possible D match to TRBD1 (5 bases). V was shortened by 2 bases and J by 6 bases, with 14 bases between the two germline ends. CDR1 and CDR2 (germline): MGHDK, SYGVNS. The CDR3 is made up of 15 amino acids. CDR3 sequence (DNA): TGTGCCAGCAGTGAACGGGCAAGTGGGGCCAATGAGCAGTTCTTC. It encodes CASSERASGANEQFF.

The chain carries TRBV19 and TRBJ2-1; TRBD1 matches 10 bases. This CDR3 comprises 14 residues. V lost 6 bases to trimming and J lost 5 bases; unmatched junction nucleotides: 4. Germline CDR1 LNHDA, CDR2 SQIVND (reference sequence). In nucleotides, the CDR3 is TGTGCCAGTAGGAGGGACAGGGGAAACAATGAGCAGTTCTTC. Its protein is CASRRDRGNNEQFF.

V usage is TRBV9 and J usage is TRBJ1-2; TRBD1 is a possible D gene (5 bases). Germline V CDR1 and CDR2: SGDLS, YYNGEE. V was trimmed by 4 bases and J by 0 bases, leaving 19 bases between them. The CDR3 is 17 amino acids. CDR3 sequence: CASSHNTGTASNYGYTF. CDR3 DNA sequence: TGTGCCAGCAGCCATAATACTGGGACGGCATCTAACTATGGCTACACCTTC. The entire variable domain, with the rest obtained from reference TRBV9 and TRBJ1-2, is as follows: DSGVTQTPKHLITATGQRVTLRCSPRSGDLSVYWYQQSLDQGLQFLIQYYNGEERAKGNILERFSAQQFPDLHSELNLSSLELGDSALYFCASSHNTGTASNYGYTFGSGTRLTVV.

The chain employs TRBV7-2 and TRBJ1-5; D gene uncertain. Trimming removed 1 base from V and 0 bases from J, with 7 bases in between. CDR3 length equals 15 residues. Germline CDR1 SGHTA, CDR2 FQGNSA. CDR3 coding DNA: TGTGCCAGCAGCTTAGGCGTCTATAGCAATCAGCCCCAGCATTTT. It specifies CASSLGVYSNQPQHF.

This rearrangement joins TRBV6-1 to TRBJ1-4; 10 positions match TRBD1. The junction had 6 bases not matched to a gene; V was cut back by 3 bases and J by 8 bases. Germline V gene sequence: CDR1 MNHNS, CDR2 SASEGT. CDR3 length equals 15 residues. The DNA for the CDR3 is TGTGCCAGCAGTGAGACCGGGACAGGGGACGAAAAACTGTTTTTT. Its protein product is CASSETGTGDEKLFF.